This passage covers 24 T cell receptor beta chains from one sample sequenced in a study of T cells after yellow fever vaccination. Each CDR3 protein is one row after TCRdb ran MiXCR on the 5' RACE reads. The sample has about 110,000 distinct CDR3 sequences; roughly 8.4% are singletons. The starting material was CD8+ T cells sorted from PBMCs, obtained 45 days after the yellow fever booster vaccination. The receptors originated from a man under 40 who received the YFV17D yellow fever vaccine.

This chain links TRBV5-5 with TRBJ2-7; D remains ambiguous. The CDR3 loop spans 13 amino acids. Germline lookup yields CDR1 SGHKS and CDR2 YYEKEE (reference sequence). The V end was cut by 8 bases, the J end by 6 bases, with 18 bases between. The CDR3 spells CARSPGLICEQYF. For the CDR3, the DNA is TGTGCCAGGAGCCCTGGGCTCATCTGCGAGCAGTACTTC.

This clonotype appeared a few times. The chain recombines TRBV27 with TRBJ2-1, with D unclear. The CDR3 consists of 15 residues. V gave up 0 bases and J gave up 3 bases, with 9 bases separating them. Germline V gene data show CDR1 as MNHEY and CDR2 as SMNVEV (reference sequence). CDR3 DNA sequence: TGTGCCAGCAGTTTATCGATTCCCGGCTACAATGAGCAGTTCTTC. Protein: CASSLSIPGYNEQFF.

This clonotype was counted between two and nine times. This rearrangement joins TRBV27 to TRBJ2-1, with 8 positions matching TRBD2. Germline loops: CDR1 MNHEY, CDR2 SMNVEV (reference sequence). The CDR3 has 15 residues. The V gene end was trimmed by 7 bases and the J gene end by 4 bases; junction bases not matched to a gene: 9. CDR3 sequence reads: CASTPGGGSYNEQFF. For the CDR3, the DNA is TGTGCCAGCACCCCGGGGGGGGGGTCATACAATGAGCAGTTCTTC.

This clonotype was detected ten times or more. The chain employs TRBV9 and TRBJ2-7; perhaps TRBD1 as D (6 bases). Trimming took off 4 bases at V and 0 bases at J, with 11 bases between the two ends. The CDR3 extends over 14 amino acids. Germline assignment: CDR1 SGDLS and CDR2 YYNGEE. CDR3 DNA: TGTGCCAGCAGCCCAGGGGAAGGCTCCTACGAGCAGTACTTC. This translates into CASSPGEGSYEQYF.

This clonotype was found a few times. This chain connects TRBV7-8 to TRBJ2-3; a possible D gene is TRBD1 (6 bases). Germline V lookup: CDR1 SGHVS, CDR2 FQNEAQ. V was clipped by 1 base and J by 0 bases, with 11 bases between them. This CDR3 spans 16 amino acids. CDR3 loop: CASSLVGTTSTDTQYF. CDR3 sequence (DNA): TGTGCCAGCAGCTTAGTGGGGACAACTAGCACAGATACGCAGTATTTT. Based on the CDR3 plus reference TRBV7-8 and TRBJ2-3, the full variable domain is GAGVSQSPRYKVAKRGQDVALRCDPISGHVSLFWYQQALGQGPEFLTYFQNEAQLDKSGLPSDRFFAERPEGSVSTLKIQRTQQEDSAVYLCASSLVGTTSTDTQYFGPGTRLTVL.

This clonotype has at least ten counts. V and J are TRBV30 and TRBJ2-1, with 7 bases aligning to TRBD2. The V segment lost 1 base and the J segment 1 base; nucleotides outside the gene matches: 4. Germline V CDR1 and CDR2: GTSNPN, SVGIG (reference sequence). The CDR3 extends over 15 amino acids. CDR3 residues: CAWSGSGVSYNEQFF. The CDR3, as DNA: TGTGCCTGGAGTGGAAGCGGGGTTTCCTACAATGAGCAGTTCTTC.

The chain is built from TRBV4-3 and TRBJ2-4; a possible D gene is TRBD2 (5 bases). This CDR3 is built from 13 residues. V lost 3 bases, J lost 9 bases, and 12 bases lay in between. Germline V lookup: CDR1 LGHNA, CDR2 YSLEER. CDR3 protein: CASSHEREVIQYF. The CDR3 bases are TGCGCCAGCAGCCATGAACGGGAAGTCATTCAGTACTTC.

The chain joins TRBV4-3 to TRBJ2-1, with 15 bases that match TRBD2. V lost 3 bases to trimming and J lost 9 bases; unmatched junction nucleotides: 6. Germline CDR1 and CDR2: LGHNA and YSLEER. The length of the CDR3 is 16 residues. CDR3 in DNA: TGCGCCAGCAGCCAGCCCGGACTAGCGGGAGGGATTGAGCAGTTCTTC. This codes for CASSQPGLAGGIEQFF.

This clonotype has a single count. CDR3 DNA: TGTGCCAGTACCGGGGACAACCAAGAGACCCAGTACTTC. It specifies CASTGDNQETQYF. The chain couples TRBV19 to TRBJ2-5; TRBD1 is a possible D gene (6 bases). The length of the CDR3 is 13 residues. The V end was cut by 7 bases, the J end by 0 bases, with 9 bases between. Germline CDR1 LNHDA, CDR2 SQIVND (reference sequence).

This clonotype was observed at least ten times. J is TRBJ2-2 and V is TRBV12-5; 7 bases fit TRBD2. The J segment lost 1 base and the V segment lost 1 base, leaving 6 bases of the junction unmatched. This CDR3 comprises 17 residues. Germline loops: CDR1 LGHNT, CDR2 FRNRAP. CDR3 nucleotide sequence: TGTGCTAGTGGTTTGGCCCGGGGAGGGATGAACACCGGGGAGCTGTTTTTT. Translation gives CASGLARGGMNTGELFF. Looking up the rest from reference TRBV12-5 and TRBJ2-2 gives the full variable domain: DARVTQTPRHKVTEMGQEVTMRCQPILGHNTVFWYRQTMMQGLELLAYFRNRAPLDDSGMPKDRFSAEMPDATLATLKIQPSEPRDSAVYFCASGLARGGMNTGELFFGEGSRLTVL.

This clonotype was observed many times. The chain couples TRBV24-1 to TRBJ2-3, with no clear D. This CDR3 contains 14 residues. Germline V gives CDR1 KGHDR, CDR2 SFDVKD. The ends were cut back, 7 bases at V and 1 base at J, with 11 bases in the middle. The CDR3 spells CATRPGLRTDTQYF. DNA of the CDR3: TGTGCCACCAGGCCTGGGCTCCGCACAGATACGCAGTATTTT.

This clonotype appeared many times. The V and J genes are TRBV5-1 and TRBJ2-7; 8 bases line up with TRBD1. Germline assignment: CDR1 SGHRS and CDR2 YFSETQ. After removal of 0 bases from V and 5 bases from J, the junction contained 4 bases not matched to a gene. There are 14 residues in the CDR3. The chain's CDR3 is CASSLGQGIDEQYF. The CDR3 coding sequence is TGCGCCAGCAGCTTGGGACAGGGGATTGACGAGCAGTACTTC.

This clonotype appeared a few times. This CDR3 reads CASSQDMNEQYF. Here the CDR3 DNA reads TGCGCCAGCAGCCAAGACATGAACGAGCAGTACTTC. The chain joins TRBV4-3 to TRBJ2-7; D gene ambiguous. There are 12 residues in the CDR3. Between the trimmed V and J ends, which lost 0 bases and 5 bases, there was a span of 5 bases. Per the germline V gene, CDR1 is LGHNA and CDR2 is YSLEER.

This clonotype appeared many times. V is TRBV25-1 and J is TRBJ2-7; D remains ambiguous. V dropped 1 base and J dropped 5 bases, with 6 bases sitting between them. This CDR3 has 12 residues. Germline V gene lookup returns CDR1 MGHDK and CDR2 SYGVNS. CDR3 loop: CASSELPDEQYF. The CDR3 coding sequence is TGTGCCAGCAGTGAATTACCTGACGAGCAGTACTTC.

This clonotype was seen at least ten times. The chain uses TRBV29-1 and TRBJ2-1; 10 bases map to TRBD2. Germline CDR1 and CDR2: SQVTM and ANQGSEA. The CDR3 is 17 amino acids. With V trimmed by 0 bases and J by 5 bases, 10 bases remained unmatched. The CDR3 loop is CSVEESGRVVMDNEQFF. In DNA, the CDR3 is TGCAGCGTTGAAGAAAGCGGGAGGGTGGTAATGGACAATGAGCAGTTCTTC.

This clonotype was detected a few times. The CDR3 loop is CASSLADDVREQYF. CDR3 in DNA: TGTGCCAGCAGCTTGGCGGACGATGTGCGAGAGCAGTACTTC. This chain connects TRBV5-6 to TRBJ2-7; D is unclear. Trimming removed 0 bases at V and 7 bases at J, with 14 bases between. The CDR3 totals 14 residues. In germline, CDR1 is SGHDT, CDR2 YYEEEE.

This clonotype has a count of ten or more. The V gene is TRBV11-2, the J gene TRBJ2-5; 10 bases fit TRBD1. The J segment lost 4 bases and the V segment lost 3 bases, leaving 14 bases of the junction unmatched. The CDR3 is 18 amino acids. Germline V gene lookup returns CDR1 SGHAT and CDR2 FQNNGV. CDR3 sequence: CASSLTNPTGGMGETQYF. The CDR3 bases are TGTGCCAGCAGCTTGACAAACCCGACAGGGGGCATGGGAGAGACCCAGTACTTC.

This clonotype showed up many times. The gene calls are TRBV11-1 and TRBJ2-2; TRBD2 might be the D (6 bases). The germline gives CDR1 SGHAT, CDR2 FQDESV (reference sequence). V shed 2 bases and J shed 2 bases, with 18 bases lying between them. This CDR3 spans 18 amino acids. Written as DNA, the CDR3 is TGTGCCAGCAGCTTAAGTCCCCTAGCGTACTCTAACACCGGGGAGCTGTTTTTT. It specifies CASSLSPLAYSNTGELFF.

The table lists this clonotype with many counts. The chain joins TRBV12-3 or TRBV12-4 to TRBJ2-7; the match to TRBD1 covers 9 bases. V was clipped by 4 bases and J by 6 bases; unmatched bases: 13. The CDR3 contains 16 residues. The CDR3: CASSSHWGQGSGEQYF. The CDR3 nucleotides read TGTGCCAGCAGTTCCCATTGGGGACAGGGCTCGGGCGAGCAGTACTTC.

This clonotype was detected many times. J is TRBJ1-4 and V is TRBV5-1; no definite D call. CDR1 is SGHRS and CDR2 is YFSETQ in the germline V gene. The CDR3 extends over 17 amino acids. Deletions cut 0 bases from V and 0 bases from J, with 12 bases between. The CDR3 loop reads CASSLDRRGATNEKLFF. The CDR3, as DNA: TGCGCCAGCAGCTTGGATCGCCGTGGGGCAACTAATGAAAAACTGTTTTTT.

This clonotype was picked up many times. The J gene is TRBJ1-1, the V gene TRBV2; maybe TRBD1 (6 bases). The CDR3 has 15 amino acids. CDR1 is SNHLY and CDR2 is FYNNEI in the germline V gene. V lost 8 bases to trimming and J lost 2 bases, with 18 bases between them. CDR3 sequence (DNA): TGTGCCAGCGTCAATCCCGGGACAAAAAACACTGAAGCTTTCTTT. It specifies CASVNPGTKNTEAFF.

This clonotype was observed a handful of times. This sequence joins TRBV14 and TRBJ2-5, with TRBD1 as a possible D gene (6 bases). Trimming left V 6 bases short and J 9 bases short, with 20 bases between. The CDR3 is 14 residues long. Germline-derived CDR1 and CDR2 are SGHDN and FVKESK. The CDR3 DNA is TGTGCCAGCAGTTACAGGGACCTTATGGGGTCCCAGTACTTC. Translated, it gives CASSYRDLMGSQYF.

The table lists this clonotype with many counts. J is TRBJ2-7 and V is TRBV7-8; D is unclear. Trimming took 7 bases from V and 6 from J, leaving 10 bases between them. The germline V gene encodes CDR1 SGHVS and CDR2 FQNEAQ. CDR3 length: 11 amino acids. CDR3 sequence: CASTLKGEQYF. Here the CDR3 DNA reads TGTGCCAGCACTCTCAAGGGCGAGCAGTACTTC.

This clonotype came up many times. J is TRBJ2-4 and V is TRBV19; 14 bases agree with TRBD2. CDR3 length equals 14 residues. Per germline, CDR1 LNHDA and CDR2 SQIVND (reference sequence). With V trimmed by 7 bases and J by 11 bases, 7 bases remained unmatched. DNA for the CDR3: TGTGCCAGTACCTTAGGGGGACTAGCGGGAGTTCAGTACTTC. It specifies CASTLGGLAGVQYF.